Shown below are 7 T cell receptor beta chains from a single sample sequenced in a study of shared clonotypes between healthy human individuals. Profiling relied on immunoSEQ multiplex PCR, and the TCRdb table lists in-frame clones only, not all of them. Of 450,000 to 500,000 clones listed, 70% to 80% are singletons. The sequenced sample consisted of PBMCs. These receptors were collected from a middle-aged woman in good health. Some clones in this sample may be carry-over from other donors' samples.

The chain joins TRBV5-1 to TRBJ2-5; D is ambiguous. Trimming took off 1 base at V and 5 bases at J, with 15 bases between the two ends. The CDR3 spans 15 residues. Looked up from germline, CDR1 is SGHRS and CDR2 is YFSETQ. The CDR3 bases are TGCGCCAGCAGCTTGTTTGGACCACCGAGGGAGACCCAGTACTTC. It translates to CASSLFGPPRETQYF.

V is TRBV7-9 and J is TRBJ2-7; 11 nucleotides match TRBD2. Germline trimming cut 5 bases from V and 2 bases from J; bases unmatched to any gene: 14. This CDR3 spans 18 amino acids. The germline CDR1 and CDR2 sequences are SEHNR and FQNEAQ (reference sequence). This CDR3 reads CASSPRKSPGLAAYEQYF. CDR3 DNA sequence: TGTGCCAGCAGCCCCCGCAAAAGTCCGGGACTAGCGGCCTACGAGCAGTACTTC. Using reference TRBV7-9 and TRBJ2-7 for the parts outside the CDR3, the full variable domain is DTGVSQNPRHKITKRGQNVTFRCDPISEHNRLYWYRQTLGQGPEFLTYFQNEAQLEKSRLLSDRFSAERPKGSFSTLEIQRTEQGDSAMYLCASSPRKSPGLAAYEQYFGPGTRLTVT.

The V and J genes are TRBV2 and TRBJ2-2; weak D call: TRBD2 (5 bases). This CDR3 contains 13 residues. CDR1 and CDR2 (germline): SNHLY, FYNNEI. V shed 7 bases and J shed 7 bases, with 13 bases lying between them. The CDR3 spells CASKLLGSGELFF. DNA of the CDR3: TGTGCCAGCAAATTACTGGGGAGCGGGGAGCTGTTTTTT.

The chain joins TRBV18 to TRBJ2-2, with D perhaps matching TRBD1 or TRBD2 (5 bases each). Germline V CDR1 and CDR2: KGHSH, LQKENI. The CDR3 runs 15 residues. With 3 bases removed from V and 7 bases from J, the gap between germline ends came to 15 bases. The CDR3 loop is CASSPPGTPGGELFF. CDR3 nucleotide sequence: TGTGCCAGCTCACCCCCAGGGACGCCGGGCGGGGAGCTGTTTTTT.

The CDR3 sequence is CAWSVNLEGTIYF. CDR3 DNA sequence: TGTGCCTGGAGTGTAAACCTAGAGGGGACCATATATTTT. V is TRBV30 and J is TRBJ1-3; tentative D call: TRBD1 (5 bases). Trimming cost V 0 bases and J 10 bases, with 13 bases left between them. The CDR3 covers 13 residues. Germline values: CDR1 GTSNPN, CDR2 SVGIG (reference sequence).

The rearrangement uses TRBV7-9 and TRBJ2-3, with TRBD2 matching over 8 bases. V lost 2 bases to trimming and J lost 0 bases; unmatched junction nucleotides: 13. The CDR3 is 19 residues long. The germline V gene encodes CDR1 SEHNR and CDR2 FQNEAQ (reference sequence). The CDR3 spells CASSLLREASFTSTDTQYF. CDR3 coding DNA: TGTGCCAGCAGCTTACTGCGGGAGGCATCTTTTACTAGCACAGATACGCAGTATTTT.

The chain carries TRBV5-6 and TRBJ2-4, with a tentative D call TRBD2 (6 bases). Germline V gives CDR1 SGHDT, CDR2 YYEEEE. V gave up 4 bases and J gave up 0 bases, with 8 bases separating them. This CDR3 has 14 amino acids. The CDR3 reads CASSVGLAKNIQYF. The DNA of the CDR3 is TGTGCCAGCAGCGTGGGACTAGCCAAAAACATTCAGTACTTC.